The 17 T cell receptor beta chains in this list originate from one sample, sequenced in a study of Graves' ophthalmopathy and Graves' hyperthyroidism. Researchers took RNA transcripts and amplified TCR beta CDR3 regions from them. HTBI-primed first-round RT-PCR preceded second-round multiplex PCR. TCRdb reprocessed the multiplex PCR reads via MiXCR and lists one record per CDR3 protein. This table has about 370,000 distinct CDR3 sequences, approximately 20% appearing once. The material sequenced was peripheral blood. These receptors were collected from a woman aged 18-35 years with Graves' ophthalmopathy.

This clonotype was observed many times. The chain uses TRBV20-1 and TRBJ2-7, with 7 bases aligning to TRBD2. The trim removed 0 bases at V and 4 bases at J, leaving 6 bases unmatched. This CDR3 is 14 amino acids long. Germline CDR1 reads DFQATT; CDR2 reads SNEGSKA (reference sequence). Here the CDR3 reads CSARDGRGLYEQYF. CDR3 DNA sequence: TGCAGTGCTAGAGATGGGAGGGGCCTGTACGAGCAGTACTTC.

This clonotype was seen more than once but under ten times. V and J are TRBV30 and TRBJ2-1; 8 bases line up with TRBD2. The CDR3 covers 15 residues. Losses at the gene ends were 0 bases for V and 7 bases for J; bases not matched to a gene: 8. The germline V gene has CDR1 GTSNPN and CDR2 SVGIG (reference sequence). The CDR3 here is CAWSVGSGSFNEQFF. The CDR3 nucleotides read TGTGCCTGGAGTGTAGGGAGCGGGAGTTTTAATGAGCAGTTCTTC.

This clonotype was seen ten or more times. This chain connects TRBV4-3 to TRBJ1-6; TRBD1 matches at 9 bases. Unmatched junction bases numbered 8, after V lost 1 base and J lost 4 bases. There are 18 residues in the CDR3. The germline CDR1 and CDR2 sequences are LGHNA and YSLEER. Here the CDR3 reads CASSQVETGGGYNSPLHF. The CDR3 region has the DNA TGCGCCAGCAGCCAAGTGGAGACAGGGGGAGGTTATAATTCACCCCTCCACTTT.

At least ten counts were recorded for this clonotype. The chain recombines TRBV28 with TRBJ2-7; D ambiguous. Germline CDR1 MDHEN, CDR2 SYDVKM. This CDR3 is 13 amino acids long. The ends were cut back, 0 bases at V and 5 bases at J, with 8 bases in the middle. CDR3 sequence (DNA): TGTGCCAGCAGTTTATGGGAGCCCCACGAGCAGTACTTC. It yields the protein CASSLWEPHEQYF. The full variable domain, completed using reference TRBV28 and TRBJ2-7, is DVKVTQSSRYLVKRTGEKVFLECVQDMDHENMFWYRQDPGLGLRLIYFSYDVKMKEKGDIPEGYSVSREKKERFSLILESASTNQTSMYLCASSLWEPHEQYFGPGTRLTVT.

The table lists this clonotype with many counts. CDR3 sequence reads: CASSLGSRGRYYGYTF. DNA for the CDR3: TGTGCCAGCAGTTTAGGGTCCAGGGGCCGATATTATGGCTACACCTTC. The gene calls are TRBV12-3 or TRBV12-4 and TRBJ1-2; possibly TRBD1 for D (6 bases). V was clipped by 1 base and J by 5 bases, with 17 bases between them. CDR3 length: 16 residues.

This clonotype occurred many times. CDR3 nucleotide sequence: TGTGCCAGCAGAAGGGACAGGGCTATGTTCGAGCAGTACTTC. Translated: CASRRDRAMFEQYF. The gene calls are TRBV6-2 or TRBV6-3 and TRBJ2-7; 9 bases are shared with TRBD1. CDR1 and CDR2 from the germline V gene are MNHEY and SVGEGT. V dropped 6 bases and J dropped 6; count of bases not matched to a gene: 9. CDR3 length: 14 residues.

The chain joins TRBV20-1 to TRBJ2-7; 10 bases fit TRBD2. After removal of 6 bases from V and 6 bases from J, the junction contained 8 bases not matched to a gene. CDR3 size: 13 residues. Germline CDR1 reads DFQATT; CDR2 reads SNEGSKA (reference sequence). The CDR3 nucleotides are TGCAGTGCCCCCAAAGCGGGAGGGGGCGAGCAGTACTTC. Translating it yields CSAPKAGGGEQYF.

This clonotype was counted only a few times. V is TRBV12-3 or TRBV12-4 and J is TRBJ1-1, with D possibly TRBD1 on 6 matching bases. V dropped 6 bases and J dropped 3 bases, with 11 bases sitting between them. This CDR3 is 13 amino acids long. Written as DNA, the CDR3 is TGTGCCAGCAGGAAAAACAGGGACACTGAAGCTTTCTTT. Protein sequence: CASRKNRDTEAFF.

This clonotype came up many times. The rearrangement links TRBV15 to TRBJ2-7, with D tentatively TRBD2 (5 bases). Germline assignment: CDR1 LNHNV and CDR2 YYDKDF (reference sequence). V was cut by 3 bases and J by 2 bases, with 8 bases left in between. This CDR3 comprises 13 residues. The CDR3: CATSRGETYEQYF. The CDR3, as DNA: TGTGCCACCAGCAGGGGAGAGACCTACGAGCAGTACTTC.

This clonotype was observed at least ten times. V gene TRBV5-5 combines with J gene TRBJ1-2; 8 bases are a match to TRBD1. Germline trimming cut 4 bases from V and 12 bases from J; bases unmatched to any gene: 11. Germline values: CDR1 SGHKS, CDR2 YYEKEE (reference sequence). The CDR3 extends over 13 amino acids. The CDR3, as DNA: TGTGCCAGCAGCGCCCAGGGGGCTCCGACCAACACCTTC. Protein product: CASSAQGAPTNTF.

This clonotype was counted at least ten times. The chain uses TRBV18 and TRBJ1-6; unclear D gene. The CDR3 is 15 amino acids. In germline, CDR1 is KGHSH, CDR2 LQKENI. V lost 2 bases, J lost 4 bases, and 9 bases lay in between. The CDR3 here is CASSPELPYNSPLHF. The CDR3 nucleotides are TGTGCCAGCTCACCAGAACTTCCTTATAATTCACCCCTCCACTTT.

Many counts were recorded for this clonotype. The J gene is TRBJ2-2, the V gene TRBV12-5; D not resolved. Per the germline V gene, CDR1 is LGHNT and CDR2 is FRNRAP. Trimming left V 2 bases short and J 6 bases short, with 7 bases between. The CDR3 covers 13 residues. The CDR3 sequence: CASGLTTPGELFF. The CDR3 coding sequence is TGTGCTAGTGGTTTGACGACCCCCGGGGAGCTGTTTTTT.

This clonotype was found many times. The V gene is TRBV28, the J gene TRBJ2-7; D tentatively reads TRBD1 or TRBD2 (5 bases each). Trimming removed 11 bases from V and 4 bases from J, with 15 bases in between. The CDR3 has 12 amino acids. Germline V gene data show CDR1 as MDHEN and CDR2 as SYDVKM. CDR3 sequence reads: CAAGLWGYEQYF. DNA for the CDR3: TGTGCCGCCGGGCTGTGGGGGTACGAGCAGTACTTC.

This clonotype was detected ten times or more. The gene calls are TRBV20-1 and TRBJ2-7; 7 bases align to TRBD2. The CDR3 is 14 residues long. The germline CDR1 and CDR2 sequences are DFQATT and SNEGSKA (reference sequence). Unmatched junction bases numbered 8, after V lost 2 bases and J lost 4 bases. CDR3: CSARRASGPYEQYF. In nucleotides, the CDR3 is TGCAGTGCTAGAAGGGCTAGCGGTCCGTACGAGCAGTACTTC.

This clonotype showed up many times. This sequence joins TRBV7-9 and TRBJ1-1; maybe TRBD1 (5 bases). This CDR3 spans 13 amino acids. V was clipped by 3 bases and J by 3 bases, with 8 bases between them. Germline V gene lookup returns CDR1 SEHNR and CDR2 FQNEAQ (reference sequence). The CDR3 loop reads CASSFRVDTEAFF. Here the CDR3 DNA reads TGTGCCAGCAGCTTCAGGGTCGACACTGAAGCTTTCTTT.

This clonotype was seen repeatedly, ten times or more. CDR3 DNA: TGTGCCAGCGCGAGACAGAATAGTCAGCCCCAGCATTTT. This translates into CASARQNSQPQHF. The chain recombines TRBV19 with TRBJ1-5; maybe TRBD1 (5 bases). Germline V gives CDR1 LNHDA, CDR2 SQIVND (reference sequence). With 9 bases removed from V and 6 bases from J, the gap between germline ends came to 15 bases. The CDR3 runs to 13 residues.

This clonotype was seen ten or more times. The CDR3 region is CSARQGTGELFF. CDR3 sequence (DNA): TGCAGTGCGCGCCAGGGGACCGGGGAGCTGTTTTTT. The chain has TRBV20-1 and TRBJ2-2, with a possible D match to TRBD1 (6 bases). The CDR3 runs to 12 residues. Germline values: CDR1 DFQATT, CDR2 SNEGSKA (reference sequence). V lost 6 bases, J lost 5 bases, and 10 bases lay in between.